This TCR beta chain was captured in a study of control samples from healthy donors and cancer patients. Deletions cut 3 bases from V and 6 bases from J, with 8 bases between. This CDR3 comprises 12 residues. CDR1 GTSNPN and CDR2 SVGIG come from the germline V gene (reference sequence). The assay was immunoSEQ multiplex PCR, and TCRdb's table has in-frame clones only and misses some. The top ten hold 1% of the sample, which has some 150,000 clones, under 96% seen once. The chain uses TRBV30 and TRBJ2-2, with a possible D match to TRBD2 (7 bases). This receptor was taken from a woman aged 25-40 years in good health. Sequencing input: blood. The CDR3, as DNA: TGTGCCTGGAGAGGGGGGGCCGGGGAGCTGTTTTTT. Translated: CAWRGGAGELFF.